This T cell receptor (beta chain) was captured by sequencing in a study of CD8+ T cells in alopecia areata. About the research overall: Treated patients received oral tofacitinib, 5 to 10 mg twice daily. A 6-month off-drug phase came after tofacitinib, which had lasted 6 to 18 months.

PBMCs provided sorted CD4+ and CD8+ T cells. The authors extracted RNA and reverse transcribed it into cDNA as the sequencing template. The repertoire was sequenced with immunoSEQ multiplex PCR; TCRdb's copy has only in-frame clones and lacks some. The sample lists 170,000 or so clones, roughly 59% occurring once. This clone turned up a few times. Antigen unknown. This CDR3 comprises 14 residues. The germline gives CDR1 SGHTA, CDR2 FQGNSA. Trimming took off 5 bases at V and 7 bases at J, with 18 bases between the two ends. The study's findings and limits: Greater clonality was observed in lesional scalp samples, especially alopecia totalis/universalis, versus normal scalp.

The chain has TRBV7-2 and TRBJ2-7; TRBD1 or TRBD2 may be the D gene (6 bases each). The TCR was taken from a human donor with alopecia areata. The sequencing used CD4+ T cells sorted from blood, collected at week 0. The DNA for the CDR3 is TGTGCCAGCAGCACGGGGGCTTCTATCGTGGAGCAGTACTTC. This sequence encodes CASSTGASIVEQYF. Using reference TRBV7-2 and TRBJ2-7 for the parts outside the CDR3, the full variable domain is GAGVSQSPSNKVTEKGKDVELRCDPISGHTALYWYRQSLGQGLEFLIYFQGNSAPDKSGLPSDRFSAERTGGSVSTLTIQRTQQEDSAVYLCASSTGASIVEQYFGPGTRLTVT.